Listed below are T cell receptor beta chains from one sample, sequenced in a study of blood T cell repertoires in COVID-19. Using immunoSEQ multiplex PCR, the repertoire was profiled, and TCRdb retains in-frame clones only, with some absent. The data contain nearly 250,000 clones, 86% of them seen just once; the ten biggest clones take up around 2.1%. What was sequenced was PBMCs or T cells enriched from blood (not recorded which). The source of these receptors is a woman in her forties or fifties who had recovered from COVID-19. CDR3s include the opening cysteine and the closing phenylalanine or tryptophan. Fields, in order: V gene, J gene, D gene, clone size, CDR3 DNA, CDR3 protein. A D gene is named only where the DNA matches it firmly. A row's size may be missing; if present it is once, few, many or a size class.

>TRBV7-8|TRBJ2-2|NA|NA
TGTGCCAGCACCCAACAGGGACCCGCGAACACCGGGGAGCTGTTTTTT
CASTQQGPANTGELFF
>TRBV6-2/TRBV6-3|TRBJ2-7|TRBD1|NA
TGTGCCAGCAGTTACTCGAACAGGGGAGCACGGGAGCAGTACTTC
CASSYSNRGAREQYF
>TRBV19|TRBJ2-2|TRBD1|NA
TGTGCCAGTACCCTGGACAGGGTGGGCATCGGGGAGCTGTTTTTT
CASTLDRVGIGELFF
>TRBV5-1|TRBJ2-1|NA|NA
TGCGCCAGCAGCTTGGGGCGGGGAGGACTTAGGGACAATGAGCAGTTCTTC
CASSLGRGGLRDNEQFF
>TRBV12-3/TRBV12-4|TRBJ2-2|NA|NA
TGTGCCAGCAGGAGAACCGGGGAGCTGTTTTTT
CASRRTGELFF
>TRBV5-1|TRBJ1-4|NA|NA
TGCGCCAGCAGCTTGAAAGGGGCCCATGAAAAACTGTTTTTT
CASSLKGAHEKLFF
>TRBV5-4|TRBJ1-2|NA|once
TGTGCCAGCAGCTTGGGGGGCGATGGGAGGATCTATGGCTACACCTTC
CASSLGGDGRIYGYTF
>TRBV7-9|TRBJ2-7|TRBD1|NA
TGTGCCAGCAGCTTAGCAATCGGACAGGGCTACTACGAGCAGTACTTC
CASSLAIGQGYYEQYF
>TRBV2|TRBJ2-3|TRBD2|NA
TGTGCCAGCAGTGCCAGCGGGAGACTAACAGATACGCAGTATTTT
CASSASGRLTDTQYF
>TRBV6-1|TRBJ2-1|TRBD2|NA
TGTGCCAGCAGTGAGGGGGGACTAGCGGGCGTCTCCTACAATGAGCAGTTCTTC
CASSEGGLAGVSYNEQFF